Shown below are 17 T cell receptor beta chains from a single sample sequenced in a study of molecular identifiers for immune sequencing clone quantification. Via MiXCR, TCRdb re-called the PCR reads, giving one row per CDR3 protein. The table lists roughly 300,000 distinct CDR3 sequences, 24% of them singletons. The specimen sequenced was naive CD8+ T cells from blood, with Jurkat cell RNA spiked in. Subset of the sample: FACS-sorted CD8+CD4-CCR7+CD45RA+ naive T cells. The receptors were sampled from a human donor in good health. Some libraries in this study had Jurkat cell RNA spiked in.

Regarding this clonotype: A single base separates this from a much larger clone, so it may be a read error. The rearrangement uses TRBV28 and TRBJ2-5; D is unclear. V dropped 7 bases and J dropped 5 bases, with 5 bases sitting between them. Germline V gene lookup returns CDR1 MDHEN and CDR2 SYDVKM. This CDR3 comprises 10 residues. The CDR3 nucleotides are TGTGCCAGCAATTACGAGACCCAGTACTTC. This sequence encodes CASNYETQYF.

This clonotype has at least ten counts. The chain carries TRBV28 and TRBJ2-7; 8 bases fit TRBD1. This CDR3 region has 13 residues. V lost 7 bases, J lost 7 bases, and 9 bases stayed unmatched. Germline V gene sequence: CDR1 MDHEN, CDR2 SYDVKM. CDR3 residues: CASTDRAPEEQYF. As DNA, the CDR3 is TGTGCCAGCACGGACAGGGCCCCCGAAGAGCAGTACTTC.

The CDR3 is CASSNGGDTDTQYF. The DNA for the CDR3 is TGTGCCAGCAGCAACGGGGGTGACACAGATACGCAGTATTTT. The V and J genes are TRBV4-2 and TRBJ2-3; weak D call: TRBD2 (6 bases). The CDR3 has 14 residues. Trimming left V 5 bases short and J 2 bases short, with 11 bases between. The germline V gene has CDR1 LGHNA and CDR2 YNFKEQ.

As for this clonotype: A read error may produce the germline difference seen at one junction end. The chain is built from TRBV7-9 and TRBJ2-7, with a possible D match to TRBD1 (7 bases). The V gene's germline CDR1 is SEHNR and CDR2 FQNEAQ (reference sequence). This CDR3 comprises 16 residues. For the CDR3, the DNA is TGTGCCGGCAGCCCGCCGACCAGGGGGGCGGATTACGAGCAGTACTTC. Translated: CAGSPPTRGADYEQYF. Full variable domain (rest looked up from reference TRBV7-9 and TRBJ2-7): DTGVSQNPRHKITKRGQNVTFRCDPISEHNRLYWYRQTLGQGPEFLTYFQNEAQLEKSRLLSDRFSAERPKGSFSTLEIQRTEQGDSAMYLCAGSPPTRGADYEQYFGPGTRLTVT.

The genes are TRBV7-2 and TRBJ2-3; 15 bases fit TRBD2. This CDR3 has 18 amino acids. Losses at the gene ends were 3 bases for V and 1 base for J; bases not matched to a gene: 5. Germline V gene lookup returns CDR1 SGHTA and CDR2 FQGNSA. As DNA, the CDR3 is TGTGCCAGCAGCTTCGGACTAGCGGGAGGGTGGGGCACAGATACGCAGTATTTT. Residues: CASSFGLAGGWGTDTQYF.

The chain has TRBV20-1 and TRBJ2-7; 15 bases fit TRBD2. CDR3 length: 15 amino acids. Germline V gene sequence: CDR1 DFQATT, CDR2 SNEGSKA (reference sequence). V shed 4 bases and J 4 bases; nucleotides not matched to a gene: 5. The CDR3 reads CSATGLAGGGYEQYF. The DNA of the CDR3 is TGCAGTGCTACGGGACTAGCGGGAGGAGGGTACGAGCAGTACTTC.

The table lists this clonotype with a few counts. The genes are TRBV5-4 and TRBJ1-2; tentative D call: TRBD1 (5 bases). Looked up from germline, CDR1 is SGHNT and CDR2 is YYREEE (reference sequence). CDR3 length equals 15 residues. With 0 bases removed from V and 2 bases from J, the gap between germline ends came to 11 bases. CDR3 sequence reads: CASSLGAGVNYGYTF. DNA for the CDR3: TGTGCCAGCAGCTTGGGCGCGGGGGTAAACTATGGCTACACCTTC.

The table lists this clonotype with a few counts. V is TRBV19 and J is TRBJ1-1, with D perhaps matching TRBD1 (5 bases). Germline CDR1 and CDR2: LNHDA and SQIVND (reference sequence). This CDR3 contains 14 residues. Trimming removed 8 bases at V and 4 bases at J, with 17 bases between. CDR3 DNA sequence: TGTGCCAGTGGCTATCAGGGCGGGGTCACTGAAGCTTTCTTT. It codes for CASGYQGGVTEAFF.

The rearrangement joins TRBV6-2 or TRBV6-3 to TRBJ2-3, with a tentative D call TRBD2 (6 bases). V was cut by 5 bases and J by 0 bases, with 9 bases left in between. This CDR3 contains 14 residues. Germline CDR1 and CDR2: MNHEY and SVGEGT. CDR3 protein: CASSERVSTDTQYF. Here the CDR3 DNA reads TGTGCCAGCAGTGAGCGGGTTAGCACAGATACGCAGTATTTT.

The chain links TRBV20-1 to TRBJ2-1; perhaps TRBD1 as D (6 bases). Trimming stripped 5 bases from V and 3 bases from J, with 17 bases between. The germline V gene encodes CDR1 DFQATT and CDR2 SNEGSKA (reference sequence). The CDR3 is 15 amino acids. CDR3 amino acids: CSAPTNHRVYNEQFF. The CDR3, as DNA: TGCAGTGCTCCGACCAATCACAGGGTCTACAATGAGCAGTTCTTC.

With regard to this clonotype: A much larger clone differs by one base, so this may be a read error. For the CDR3, the DNA is TGTGCCAGCACCCAACCAAGCGGAGATACGCAGTATTTT. Residues: CASTQPSGDTQYF. The chain carries TRBV6-5 and TRBJ2-3, with TRBD2 as a possible D gene (5 bases). The CDR3 contains 13 residues. CDR1 and CDR2 (germline): MNHEY, SVGAGI. The ends were cut back, 7 bases at V and 5 bases at J, with 13 bases in the middle.

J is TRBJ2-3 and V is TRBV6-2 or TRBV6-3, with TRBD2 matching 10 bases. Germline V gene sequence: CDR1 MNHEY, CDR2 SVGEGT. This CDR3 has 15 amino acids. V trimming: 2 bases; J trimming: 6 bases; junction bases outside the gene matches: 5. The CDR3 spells CASSYPERGGDTQYF. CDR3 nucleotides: TGTGCCAGCAGTTACCCCGAGCGGGGGGGGGATACGCAGTATTTT.

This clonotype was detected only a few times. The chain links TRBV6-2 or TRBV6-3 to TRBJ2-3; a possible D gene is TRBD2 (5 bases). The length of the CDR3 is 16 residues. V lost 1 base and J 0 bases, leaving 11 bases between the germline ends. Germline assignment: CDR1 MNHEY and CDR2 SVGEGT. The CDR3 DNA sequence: TGTGCCAGCAGTTACTATTCCGGGGTTAGCACAGATACGCAGTATTTT. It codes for CASSYYSGVSTDTQYF.

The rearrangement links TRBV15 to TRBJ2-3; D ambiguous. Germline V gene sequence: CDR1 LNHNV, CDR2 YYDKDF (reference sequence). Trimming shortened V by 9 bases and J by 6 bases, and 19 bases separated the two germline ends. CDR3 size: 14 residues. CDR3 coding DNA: TGTGCCACAACGACTTCACTACATCCGGATACGCAGTATTTT. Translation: CATTTSLHPDTQYF.

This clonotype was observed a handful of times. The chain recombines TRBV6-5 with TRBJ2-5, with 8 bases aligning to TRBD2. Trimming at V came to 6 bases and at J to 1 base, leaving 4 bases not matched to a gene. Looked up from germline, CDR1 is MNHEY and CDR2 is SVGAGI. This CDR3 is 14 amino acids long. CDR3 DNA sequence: TGTGCCAGCAGATCAACTAGCGGCCAAGAGACCCAGTACTTC. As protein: CASRSTSGQETQYF.

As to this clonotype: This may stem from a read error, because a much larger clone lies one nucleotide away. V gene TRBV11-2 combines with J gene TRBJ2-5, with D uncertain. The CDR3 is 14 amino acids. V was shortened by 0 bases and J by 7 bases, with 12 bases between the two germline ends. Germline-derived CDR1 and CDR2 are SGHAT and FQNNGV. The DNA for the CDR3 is TGTGCCAGCAGCTTAGAAAGCCTCAGCGTGACCCAGTACTTC. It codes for CASSLESLSVTQYF.

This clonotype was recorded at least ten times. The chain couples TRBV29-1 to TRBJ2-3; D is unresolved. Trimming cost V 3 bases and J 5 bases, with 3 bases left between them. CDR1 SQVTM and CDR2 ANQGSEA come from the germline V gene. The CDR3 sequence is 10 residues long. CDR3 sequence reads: CSVEGDTQYF. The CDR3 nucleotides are TGCAGCGTTGAGGGAGATACGCAGTATTTT.